A single sample is the source of the 25 T cell receptor beta chains below, sequenced in a study of OX40 agonist ivuxolimab in advanced cancers. The assay was immunoSEQ multiplex PCR, and TCRdb's table has in-frame clones only and misses some. In the table there are over 45,000 clones, around 75% of which are singletons. This sample comprised CD4+ or CD8+ T cells sorted from blood, obtained in a trial of the OX40 agonist ivuxolimab. The receptors derive from an adult with an advanced solid tumor such as melanoma, head and neck, liver or kidney cancer.

This chain connects TRBV9 to TRBJ2-1, with D possibly TRBD2 on 5 matching bases. The CDR3 extends over 15 amino acids. The V gene's germline CDR1 is SGDLS and CDR2 YYNGEE. Trimming took off 0 bases at V and 8 bases at J, with 15 bases between the two ends. CDR3 sequence: CASSVGAGPIDEQFF. CDR3 in DNA: TGTGCCAGCAGCGTAGGGGCGGGTCCCATCGATGAGCAGTTCTTC.

The J gene is TRBJ1-2, the V gene TRBV18; 10 bases agree with TRBD1. Trimming cost V 6 bases and J 2 bases; bases outside gene matches: 9. Germline V gene data show CDR1 as KGHSH and CDR2 as LQKENI. The CDR3 is made up of 16 amino acids. The CDR3 sequence is CASSLGTGADNYGYTF. Written as DNA, the CDR3 is TGTGCCAGCTCTCTCGGGACAGGGGCCGACAACTATGGCTACACCTTC.

This clone is a singleton in its sample. This chain joins TRBV20-1 and TRBJ1-2; D is uncertain. The germline V and J ends were trimmed by 0 bases and 8 bases, with 4 bases remaining between them. CDR3 size: 10 residues. Looked up from germline, CDR1 is DFQATT and CDR2 is SNEGSKA (reference sequence). The CDR3 nucleotides read TGCAGTGCTAGAGAGAGGGGCTACACCTTC. It codes for CSARERGYTF.

This clone is labeled medium-sized. The V gene is TRBV6-5, the J gene TRBJ2-2, with D hard to call. V lost 7 bases and J lost 5, with 14 bases in between. This CDR3 is built from 14 residues. Germline CDR1 and CDR2: MNHEY and SVGAGI. In DNA, the CDR3 is TGTGCCAGCATGAGATCATTTGGGACCGGGGAGCTGTTTTTT. Its protein is CASMRSFGTGELFF.

The genes are TRBV14 and TRBJ2-7; 8 bases fit TRBD2. The CDR3 is made up of 15 amino acids. CDR1 is SGHDN, CDR2 FVKESK, per germline. With V trimmed by 4 bases and J by 4 bases, 9 bases remained unmatched. CDR3 protein: CASSRSSGSLYEQYF. In nucleotides, the CDR3 is TGTGCCAGCAGCCGGTCCAGCGGGAGTTTGTACGAGCAGTACTTC.

This chain links TRBV4-1 with TRBJ2-2, with 7 bases lining up with TRBD1. After removal of 4 bases from V and 4 bases from J, the junction contained 9 bases not matched to a gene. CDR3 size: 16 residues. Germline V gene lookup returns CDR1 MGHRA and CDR2 YSYEKL. CDR3 sequence (DNA): TGCGCCAGCAGCCGAAAGCCGACAGGGAGCACCGGGGAGCTGTTTTTT. Translating gives CASSRKPTGSTGELFF.

The table lists this clone with a count of one. The chain is built from TRBV7-9 and TRBJ2-1, with 9 bases that match TRBD1. This CDR3 region has 16 residues. Germline CDR1 reads SEHNR; CDR2 reads FQNEAQ (reference sequence). V gave up 4 bases and J gave up 7 bases; unmatched junction bases: 11. The CDR3: CASSYSRDREANEQFF. In DNA, the CDR3 is TGTGCCAGCAGCTATAGCCGGGACAGGGAGGCTAATGAGCAGTTCTTC.

V gene TRBV7-9 combines with J gene TRBJ2-6, with D unresolved. V lost 0 bases and J 4 bases, leaving 7 bases between the germline ends. Germline lookup yields CDR1 SEHNR and CDR2 FQNEAQ (reference sequence). This CDR3 contains 15 residues. For the CDR3, the DNA is TGTGCCAGCAGCTTAGCAATGGGAGGGGCCAACGTCCTGACTTTC. Translating it yields CASSLAMGGANVLTF.

The chain is built from TRBV19 and TRBJ2-7; 11 bases match TRBD2. V was clipped by 4 bases and J by 4 bases; unmatched bases: 6. The CDR3 runs 15 residues. The V gene's germline CDR1 is LNHDA and CDR2 SQIVND (reference sequence). CDR3: CASSNIAGGHYEQYF. In DNA, the CDR3 is TGTGCCAGTAGTAATATAGCGGGGGGGCATTACGAGCAGTACTTC. Full variable domain (missing parts from reference TRBV19 and TRBJ2-7): DGGITQSPKYLFRKEGQNVTLSCEQNLNHDAMYWYRQDPGQGLRLIYYSQIVNDFQKGDIAEGYSVSREKKESFPLTVTSAQKNPTAFYLCASSNIAGGHYEQYFGPGTRLTVT.

J is TRBJ2-1 and V is TRBV7-3, with D possibly matching TRBD1 (6 bases). Trimming took 2 bases from V and 5 from J, leaving 16 bases between them. The CDR3 is 16 residues long. Germline lookup yields CDR1 SGHTA and CDR2 FQGTGA. The CDR3 spells CASSLDSGTTNNEQFF. The CDR3 coding sequence is TGTGCCAGCAGCTTAGACTCCGGGACAACCAACAATGAGCAGTTCTTC.

This clone was detected a few times. This chain joins TRBV5-1 and TRBJ1-1, with a tentative D call TRBD1 (5 bases). With 4 bases removed from V and 10 bases from J, the gap between germline ends came to 14 bases. This CDR3 is built from 12 residues. Germline lookup yields CDR1 SGHRS and CDR2 YFSETQ. The CDR3 region is CASSTEGVGAFF. CDR3 nucleotide sequence: TGCGCCAGCAGCACGGAAGGGGTTGGAGCTTTCTTT.

This chain joins TRBV5-4 and TRBJ2-5, with 7 bases that match TRBD1. Germline V gives CDR1 SGHNT, CDR2 YYREEE (reference sequence). The CDR3 covers 14 residues. Losses at the gene ends were 4 bases for V and 5 bases for J; bases not matched to a gene: 8. CDR3 coding DNA: TGTGCCAGCAGCCTTGAGGGGGCGAGGGAGACCCAGTACTTC. Protein: CASSLEGARETQYF.

The chain links TRBV15 to TRBJ2-4; D unresolved. The CDR3 contains 15 residues. Trimming left V 0 bases short and J 1 base short, with 7 bases between. The germline CDR1 and CDR2 sequences are LNHNV and YYDKDF (reference sequence). The CDR3 protein is CATSREDRAKNIQYF. CDR3 nucleotides: TGTGCCACCAGCAGAGAAGATCGCGCCAAAAACATTCAGTACTTC.

The genes are TRBV19 and TRBJ1-5; 12 nucleotides line up with TRBD1. The ends lost 4 bases at V and 4 bases at J; junction bases unmatched: 5. CDR3 length equals 16 residues. Germline V gene sequence: CDR1 LNHDA, CDR2 SQIVND (reference sequence). CDR3 coding DNA: TGTGCCAGTAGTACCCGGGACAGGGGGCGGAATCAGCCCCAGCATTTT. Its translation: CASSTRDRGRNQPQHF.

The chain joins TRBV7-3 to TRBJ2-1; tentatively, D is TRBD1 (5 bases). Germline V gene lookup returns CDR1 SGHTA and CDR2 FQGTGA. The CDR3 runs 13 residues. V lost 6 bases, J lost 8 bases, and 14 bases lay in between. The DNA of the CDR3 is TGTGCCAGCAGTTGGACAAGGGGATATGAGCAGTTCTTC. This gives the protein CASSWTRGYEQFF.

The rearrangement links TRBV7-9 to TRBJ2-3; the D is unclear. The CDR3 has 14 amino acids. Per the germline V gene, CDR1 is SEHNR and CDR2 is FQNEAQ (reference sequence). The V end was cut by 5 bases, the J end by 3 bases, with 12 bases between. The CDR3 reads CASSLPYLTDTQYF. In DNA, the CDR3 is TGTGCCAGCAGCCTCCCTTACCTTACAGATACGCAGTATTTT.

The V gene is TRBV19, the J gene TRBJ1-5; D not certain. Deletions cut 7 bases from V and 4 bases from J, with 14 bases between. Germline CDR1 and CDR2: LNHDA and SQIVND (reference sequence). The CDR3 consists of 14 residues. The CDR3 loop reads CASTYVGQNQPQHF. The CDR3 bases are TGTGCCAGTACTTACGTTGGGCAAAATCAGCCCCAGCATTTT.

The rearrangement joins TRBV12-5 to TRBJ2-6; D uncertain. The CDR3 length is 16 residues. The germline gives CDR1 LGHNT, CDR2 FRNRAP. V was clipped by 0 bases and J by 4 bases, with 10 bases between them. The CDR3, as DNA: TGTGCTAGTGGTTTGGTACGCCACTCGGGGGCCAACGTCCTGACTTTC. Its translation: CASGLVRHSGANVLTF.

This chain uses TRBV5-8 with TRBJ2-2; D uncertain. Germline V gene sequence: CDR1 SGHTS, CDR2 YDEGEE. V was trimmed by 2 bases and J by 3 bases, leaving 8 bases between them. The length of the CDR3 is 14 residues. CDR3 amino acids: CASSFWLDTGELFF. Here the CDR3 DNA reads TGTGCCAGCAGCTTCTGGTTGGACACCGGGGAGCTGTTTTTT.

The chain links TRBV7-2 to TRBJ1-3; D perhaps matches TRBD1 (6 bases). V lost 5 bases, J lost 0 bases, and 14 bases lay in between. Germline V lookup: CDR1 SGHTA, CDR2 FQGNSA. This CDR3 is built from 16 residues. The CDR3 sequence: CASSRGGTTSGNTIYF. The DNA of the CDR3 is TGTGCCAGCAGCCGGGGAGGGACAACCTCTGGAAACACCATATATTTT. The entire variable domain, with the rest obtained from reference TRBV7-2 and TRBJ1-3, is as follows: GAGVSQSPSNKVTEKGKDVELRCDPISGHTALYWYRQSLGQGLEFLIYFQGNSAPDKSGLPSDRFSAERTGGSVSTLTIQRTQQEDSAVYLCASSRGGTTSGNTIYFGEGSWLTVV.

This clone was observed a few times. An end of the junction does not agree with germline; a read error may underlie this. The chain combines TRBV10-2 with TRBJ1-2; D uncertain. The CDR3 is 15 amino acids. The germline CDR1 and CDR2 sequences are WSHSY and SAAADI. The CDR3 nucleotides are TGCGCCAGCAGTGATTCTCAAGTTCAGAGGACTCCTTTGGGCTTC. Encoded protein: CASSDSQVQRTPLGF.

CDR3 loop: CASSPSRSNTGELFF. The CDR3 bases are TGTGCCAGCTCACCGTCCAGATCGAACACCGGGGAGCTGTTTTTT. The chain couples TRBV18 to TRBJ2-2; D is uncertain. V lost 3 bases and J 0 bases, leaving 8 bases between the germline ends. The CDR3 totals 15 residues. Looked up from germline, CDR1 is KGHSH and CDR2 is LQKENI.

This rearrangement joins TRBV10-3 to TRBJ1-3; D uncertain. CDR1 and CDR2 from the germline V gene are ENHRY and SYGVKD. V was shortened by 0 bases and J by 7 bases, with 7 bases between the two germline ends. This CDR3 region has 13 residues. The CDR3 spells CAISESAQNTIYF. CDR3 in DNA: TGTGCCATCAGTGAGTCGGCTCAGAACACCATATATTTT.

This chain links TRBV28 with TRBJ1-2; 10 bases map to TRBD1. This CDR3 contains 15 residues. The ends lost 5 bases at V and 5 bases at J; junction bases unmatched: 8. The germline V gene has CDR1 MDHEN and CDR2 SYDVKM. The CDR3 DNA reads TGTGCCAGCAGTCCTCCGGCGGGACAGGGGTATGGCTACACCTTC. Protein: CASSPPAGQGYGYTF.

V gene TRBV5-1 combines with J gene TRBJ2-7; D is possibly TRBD1 (7 bases). Germline CDR1 is SGHRS and CDR2 is YFSETQ. Trimming left V 1 base short and J 1 base short, with 15 bases between. The CDR3 consists of 16 residues. CDR3 bases: TGCGCCAGCAGCTTGCCCCAGGCAGGGGGGTCCTACGAGCAGTACTTC. This sequence encodes CASSLPQAGGSYEQYF.